The 32 T cell receptor beta chains in this list originate from one sample, sequenced in a study of T-cell memory formation after mild COVID-19. MiXCR, applied by TCRdb to the 5' RACE reads, yields one record per CDR3 protein. The table records about 430,000 distinct CDR3 sequences, approximately 24% of them present only once. Sequences were obtained from PBMCs or a T cell subset sorted from them (not recorded which). The receptors shown here come from an adult woman who had mild COVID-19 (a few samples of this study predate the infection). Cell type and time point are not known.

This clonotype was found a few times. This sequence joins TRBV29-1 and TRBJ2-7; 11 nucleotides agree with TRBD1. The V segment lost 7 bases and the J segment 6 bases; nucleotides outside the gene matches: 11. Germline V gene data show CDR1 as SQVTM and CDR2 as ANQGSEA. This CDR3 contains 14 residues. The CDR3 coding sequence is TGCAGCGCCAATTTCCGGGACAGGGGGTTCGAGCAGTACTTC. Encoded protein: CSANFRDRGFEQYF.

The chain uses TRBV7-9 and TRBJ1-1; perhaps TRBD1 as D (6 bases). Trimming left V 8 bases short and J 10 bases short, with 20 bases between. The CDR3 sequence is 13 residues long. In germline, CDR1 is SEHNR, CDR2 FQNEAQ (reference sequence). CDR3 in amino acids: CASLPAQGSGAFF. Written as DNA, the CDR3 is TGTGCCAGCCTCCCAGCACAGGGCTCGGGAGCTTTCTTT.

This clonotype was seen more than once but under ten times. The chain has TRBV19 and TRBJ1-1; D remains unclear. Looked up from germline, CDR1 is LNHDA and CDR2 is SQIVND (reference sequence). Trimming left V 3 bases short and J 8 bases short, with 7 bases between. This CDR3 spans 11 amino acids. The CDR3 nucleotides read TGTGCCAGTAGTATTTTGGGCGAAGCTTTCTTT. As protein: CASSILGEAFF. The full variable domain, in which reference TRBV19 and TRBJ1-1 provide the parts outside the CDR3, is DGGITQSPKYLFRKEGQNVTLSCEQNLNHDAMYWYRQDPGQGLRLIYYSQIVNDFQKGDIAEGYSVSREKKESFPLTVTSAQKNPTAFYLCASSILGEAFFGQGTRLTVV.

The chain carries TRBV6-5 and TRBJ2-3; 7 bases line up with TRBD2. V trimming: 8 bases; J trimming: 7 bases; junction bases outside the gene matches: 9. CDR3 length equals 13 residues. Germline V gene sequence: CDR1 MNHEY, CDR2 SVGAGI. The CDR3 protein is CASAPGGEYTQYF. The CDR3 DNA follows: TGTGCCAGCGCTCCGGGAGGCGAATATACGCAGTATTTT.

This clonotype appeared a few times. The chain combines TRBV7-2 with TRBJ1-3; 12 bases align to TRBD1. The germline gives CDR1 SGHTA, CDR2 FQGNSA. The CDR3 has 20 residues. Unmatched junction bases numbered 12, after V lost 1 base and J lost 2 bases. The CDR3 DNA is TGTGCCAGCAGCTTAGGTGCCTACGGGACAGGGGGCATCACTGGAAACACCATATATTTT. This translates into CASSLGAYGTGGITGNTIYF.

This clonotype has just a few counts. This chain joins TRBV6-5 and TRBJ2-5; possibly TRBD2 for D (7 bases). V was pared by 8 bases and J by 7 bases, with 14 bases between. In germline, CDR1 is MNHEY, CDR2 SVGAGI. The CDR3 sequence is 12 residues long. The CDR3 DNA is TGTGCCAGCGGTGGGAGGGGGACGACCCAGTACTTC. This gives the protein CASGGRGTTQYF.

In this sample, this clonotype turned up a few times. The chain uses TRBV11-3 and TRBJ2-1, with D perhaps TRBD2 (5 bases). Germline loops: CDR1 SGHNT, CDR2 YENEEA. V was clipped by 5 bases and J by 7 bases, with 15 bases between them. This CDR3 spans 14 amino acids. CDR3 nucleotide sequence: TGTGCCAGCAGCCCCCGCGGGTTCCAGAATGAGCAGTTCTTC. It translates to CASSPRGFQNEQFF.

This clonotype was seen a few times. The rearrangement joins TRBV6-6 to TRBJ2-5; 13 nucleotides align to TRBD2. The length of the CDR3 is 18 residues. J lost 4 bases, V lost 5 bases, and 13 bases had no gene match. From germline, CDR1 is MNHNY and CDR2 SVGAGI (reference sequence). CDR3 sequence (DNA): TGTGCCAGCAGTGACCCGGGACTAGCGGGACGATGGGTAGAGACCCAGTACTTC. Translated: CASSDPGLAGRWVETQYF.

The J gene is TRBJ2-1, the V gene TRBV4-2; 8 nucleotides line up with TRBD2. V was clipped by 0 bases and J by 1 base; unmatched bases: 11. CDR3 length equals 19 residues. CDR1 and CDR2 (germline): LGHNA, YNFKEQ. CDR3 in DNA: TGTGCCAGCAGCCAAGAACAGCTAGCGGGTTTACAATCCTACAATGAGCAGTTCTTC. It specifies CASSQEQLAGLQSYNEQFF.

The chain links TRBV12-3 or TRBV12-4 to TRBJ2-1, with a tentative D call TRBD2 (6 bases). The CDR3 runs 15 residues. Trimming stripped 1 base from V and 6 bases from J, with 13 bases between. CDR3 bases: TGTGCCAGCAGTTTAGGGGCCCGGAGGGCCAATGAGCAGTTCTTC. It encodes CASSLGARRANEQFF.

This clonotype appeared a few times. This chain links TRBV12-3 or TRBV12-4 with TRBJ1-1; 9 bases fit TRBD1. With V trimmed by 3 bases and J by 4 bases, 12 bases remained unmatched. The CDR3 spans 17 residues. This chain's CDR3 is CASSFPSRQGGSTEAFF. CDR3 DNA sequence: TGTGCCAGCAGTTTCCCCAGCCGACAGGGGGGGAGCACTGAAGCTTTCTTT.

This clonotype came up a few times. This sequence joins TRBV7-9 and TRBJ2-7, with 7 nucleotides matching TRBD2. V trimming: 5 bases; J trimming: 0 bases; junction bases outside the gene matches: 4. CDR1 is SEHNR, CDR2 FQNEAQ, per germline (reference sequence). The CDR3 has 14 residues. The CDR3 reads CASSPGTTSYEQYF. The CDR3 DNA reads as TGTGCCAGCAGCCCCGGGACTACCTCCTACGAGCAGTACTTC.

The J gene is TRBJ1-6, the V gene TRBV15; possible D gene TRBD1, 5 bases. Germline V lookup: CDR1 LNHNV, CDR2 YYDKDF (reference sequence). This CDR3 region has 13 residues. Trimming shortened V by 5 bases and J by 5 bases, and 7 bases separated the two germline ends. The chain's CDR3 is CATSAGNNSPLHF. CDR3 sequence (DNA): TGTGCCACCAGCGCAGGGAATAATTCACCCCTCCACTTT.

There are a few counts of this clonotype. The V call is TRBV6-2 or TRBV6-3, the J call TRBJ2-1, with 7 bases identical to TRBD2. The CDR3 runs 16 residues. CDR1 is MNHEY and CDR2 is SVGEGT in the germline V gene. The junction had 12 bases not matched to a gene; V was cut back by 2 bases and J by 8 bases. Written as DNA, the CDR3 is TGTGCCAGCAGTTACCGCGGGAGAGTCCCCGTCGATGAGCAGTTCTTC. It encodes CASSYRGRVPVDEQFF.

The sample holds many counts of this clonotype. The chain uses TRBV3-1 and TRBJ2-5; 8 bases fit TRBD1. Germline trimming cut 6 bases from V and 3 bases from J; bases unmatched to any gene: 12. The germline CDR1 and CDR2 sequences are LGHDT and YNNKEL (reference sequence). The CDR3 totals 16 residues. For the CDR3, the DNA is TGTGCCAGCAGTGATTATAGGACAGGGCACAAAGAGACCCAGTACTTC. It encodes CASSDYRTGHKETQYF.

This clonotype has a handful of counts. The chain joins TRBV18 to TRBJ2-3, with TRBD1 as a possible D gene (5 bases). The CDR3 contains 14 residues. The V gene's germline CDR1 is KGHSH and CDR2 LQKENI. Between the trimmed V and J ends, which lost 1 base and 5 bases, there was a span of 10 bases. The CDR3 region has the DNA TGTGCCAGCTCACCACAGCGTACAGGAGATACGCAGTATTTT. This codes for CASSPQRTGDTQYF. Full variable domain (outside the CDR3, taken from reference TRBV18 and TRBJ2-3): NAGVMQNPRHLVRRRGQEARLRCSPMKGHSHVYWYRQLPEEGLKFMVYLQKENIIDESGMPKERFSAEFPKEGPSILRIQQVVRGDSAAYFCASSPQRTGDTQYFGPGTRLTVL.

The CDR3 loop is CASSSGTTRGNQPQHF. The CDR3 coding sequence is TGTGCCAGCAGCTCCGGGACGACTAGGGGCAATCAGCCCCAGCATTTT. J is TRBJ1-5 and V is TRBV7-9; a possible D gene is TRBD1 (5 bases). The CDR3 runs to 16 residues. Trimming removed 4 bases at V and 2 bases at J, with 15 bases between. The germline V gene has CDR1 SEHNR and CDR2 FQNEAQ (reference sequence).

The chain uses TRBV10-3 and TRBJ2-5; D is possibly TRBD1 (6 bases). This CDR3 region has 18 residues. CDR1 and CDR2 from the germline V gene are ENHRY and SYGVKD. Deletions cut 0 bases from V and 4 bases from J, with 21 bases between. CDR3 bases: TGTGCCATCAGTGAGTCGACGTCGTTTAGGGGGAGTGGAGAGACCCAGTACTTC. Protein sequence: CAISESTSFRGSGETQYF.

This chain joins TRBV5-1 and TRBJ2-5, with 8 bases fitting TRBD1. The CDR3 contains 16 residues. CDR1 is SGHRS, CDR2 YFSETQ, per germline. With V trimmed by 6 bases and J by 5 bases, 15 bases remained unmatched. Here the CDR3 DNA reads TGCGCCAGCACCCTATACCAGAGACAGGGGAGGGAGACCCAGTACTTC. The encoded protein is CASTLYQRQGRETQYF.

The J gene is TRBJ2-7, the V gene TRBV7-9, with D uncertain. Trimming cost V 6 bases and J 0 bases, with 9 bases left between them. The CDR3 sequence is 13 residues long. Germline V gene sequence: CDR1 SEHNR, CDR2 FQNEAQ (reference sequence). The chain's CDR3 is CASRGSGSYEQYF. CDR3 bases: TGTGCCAGCAGAGGGTCAGGCTCCTACGAGCAGTACTTC.

There are a few counts of this clonotype. The rearrangement links TRBV9 to TRBJ2-3; 10 nucleotides agree with TRBD2. The V gene end was trimmed by 3 bases and the J gene end by 0 bases; junction bases not matched to a gene: 7. This CDR3 has 17 residues. Germline-derived CDR1 and CDR2 are SGDLS and YYNGEE. The CDR3 nucleotides are TGTGCCAGCAGCGCACTCGAGCGGGGGGGTAGCACAGATACGCAGTATTTT. Its translation: CASSALERGGSTDTQYF. Using reference TRBV9 and TRBJ2-3 for the parts outside the CDR3, the full variable domain is DSGVTQTPKHLITATGQRVTLRCSPRSGDLSVYWYQQSLDQGLQFLIQYYNGEERAKGNILERFSAQQFPDLHSELNLSSLELGDSALYFCASSALERGGSTDTQYFGPGTRLTVL.

This clonotype was seen a handful of times. This chain uses TRBV12-3 or TRBV12-4 with TRBJ2-5; TRBD1 might be the D (6 bases). V lost 5 bases, J lost 1 base, and 11 bases lay in between. The CDR3 runs to 14 residues. The CDR3 is CASSPWTVQETQYF. The DNA of the CDR3 is TGTGCCAGCAGTCCCTGGACAGTCCAAGAGACCCAGTACTTC.

J is TRBJ1-1 and V is TRBV5-5; D is uncertain. Looked up from germline, CDR1 is SGHKS and CDR2 is YYEKEE (reference sequence). This CDR3 spans 15 amino acids. Trimming cost V 1 base and J 1 base, with 11 bases left between them. CDR3 loop: CASSLYLAGNTEAFF. The CDR3 coding sequence is TGTGCCAGCAGCTTGTATTTGGCGGGGAACACTGAAGCTTTCTTT.

The chain joins TRBV5-1 to TRBJ1-1; 10 nucleotides agree with TRBD1. The length of the CDR3 is 15 residues. Germline-derived CDR1 and CDR2 are SGHRS and YFSETQ. The ends lost 0 bases at V and 3 bases at J; junction bases unmatched: 2. The CDR3 bases are TGCGCCAGCAGCTTGGGAGGACAGGGGGACACTGAAGCTTTCTTT. The encoded protein is CASSLGGQGDTEAFF.

V is TRBV19 and J is TRBJ1-2; the D is unclear. The V gene lost 4 bases and the J gene lost 8 bases, with 11 bases spanning the gap. CDR1 LNHDA and CDR2 SQIVND come from the germline V gene (reference sequence). CDR3 length equals 12 residues. CDR3 protein: CASSSLRKGYTF. The CDR3 DNA reads as TGTGCCAGTAGTAGTCTAAGGAAGGGCTACACCTTC.

V and J are TRBV27 and TRBJ2-7; TRBD2 might be the D (6 bases). From germline, CDR1 is MNHEY and CDR2 SMNVEV (reference sequence). Trimming cost V 6 bases and J 5 bases, with 17 bases left between them. This CDR3 region has 14 residues. CDR3 sequence (DNA): TGTGCCAGCAGCCTTAGCGGCCCCGCTAACGAGCAGTACTTC. It specifies CASSLSGPANEQYF.

The chain joins TRBV20-1 to TRBJ2-7; 7 bases are a match to TRBD1. CDR3 length: 13 residues. V lost 6 bases to trimming and J lost 3 bases; unmatched junction nucleotides: 8. Germline V gives CDR1 DFQATT, CDR2 SNEGSKA (reference sequence). In DNA form, the CDR3 reads TGCAGTGCGGTCGGGGACAGCCTCTACGAGCAGTACTTC. Translation gives CSAVGDSLYEQYF.

This chain links TRBV7-3 with TRBJ2-7; D possibly matches TRBD1 or TRBD2 (5 bases each). The CDR3 length is 15 residues. V shed 2 bases and J shed 5 bases, with 16 bases lying between them. Germline lookup yields CDR1 SGHTA and CDR2 FQGTGA. DNA of the CDR3: TGTGCCAGCAGCTTAGGAGTGAAGAGGGGAGACGAGCAGTACTTC. It is translated as CASSLGVKRGDEQYF. Together with reference TRBV7-3 and TRBJ2-7, the CDR3 gives the full variable domain: GAGVSQTPSNKVTEKGKYVELRCDPISGHTALYWYRQSLGQGPEFLIYFQGTGAADDSGLPNDRFFAVRPEGSVSTLKIQRTERGDSAVYLCASSLGVKRGDEQYFGPGTRLTVT.

The chain uses TRBV4-3 and TRBJ2-1; 10 bases fit TRBD2. The germline CDR1 and CDR2 sequences are LGHNA and YSLEER. Trimming at V came to 4 bases and at J to 5 bases, leaving 5 bases not matched to a gene. The CDR3 length is 15 residues. CDR3 sequence: CASSLGLAENNEQFF. DNA of the CDR3: TGCGCCAGCAGCCTCGGACTAGCGGAGAACAATGAGCAGTTCTTC.

V and J are TRBV7-2 and TRBJ2-3; the D gene is possibly TRBD2 (5 bases). CDR3 length equals 14 residues. Germline CDR1 SGHTA, CDR2 FQGNSA. Trimming stripped 2 bases from V and 2 bases from J, with 8 bases between. The CDR3 here is CASSLQRVTDTQYF. CDR3 nucleotide sequence: TGTGCCAGCAGCTTACAGAGGGTCACAGATACGCAGTATTTT.

A note on this clonotype: Since a much larger clone is just one base distant, this may be a read error. This sequence joins TRBV7-2 and TRBJ2-6; D call uncertain. Between the trimmed V and J ends, which lost 1 base and 5 bases, there was a span of 3 bases. Looked up from germline, CDR1 is SGHTA and CDR2 is FQGNSA. CDR3 length equals 13 residues. The CDR3 coding sequence is TGTGCCAGCAGCTTAGGTAGGGCCAACGTCCTGACTTTC. The encoded protein is CASSLGRANVLTF. The variable domain in full, completed from reference TRBV7-2 and TRBJ2-6, reads GAGVSQSPSNKVTEKGKDVELRCDPISGHTALYWYRQSLGQGLEFLIYFQGNSAPDKSGLPSDRFSAERTGGSVSTLTIQRTQQEDSAVYLCASSLGRANVLTFGAGSRLTVL.

The chain combines TRBV9 with TRBJ2-1; the D gene is possibly TRBD2 (6 bases). Germline V CDR1 and CDR2: SGDLS, YYNGEE. The V and J ends lost 4 bases and 9 bases respectively, with 14 bases between them. This CDR3 is built from 13 residues. The DNA for the CDR3 is TGTGCCAGCAGCAGAGAGAACGGGGGTGAGCAGTTCTTC. It encodes CASSRENGGEQFF. Using reference TRBV9 and TRBJ2-1 for the parts outside the CDR3, the full variable domain is DSGVTQTPKHLITATGQRVTLRCSPRSGDLSVYWYQQSLDQGLQFLIQYYNGEERAKGNILERFSAQQFPDLHSELNLSSLELGDSALYFCASSRENGGEQFFGPGTRLTVL.